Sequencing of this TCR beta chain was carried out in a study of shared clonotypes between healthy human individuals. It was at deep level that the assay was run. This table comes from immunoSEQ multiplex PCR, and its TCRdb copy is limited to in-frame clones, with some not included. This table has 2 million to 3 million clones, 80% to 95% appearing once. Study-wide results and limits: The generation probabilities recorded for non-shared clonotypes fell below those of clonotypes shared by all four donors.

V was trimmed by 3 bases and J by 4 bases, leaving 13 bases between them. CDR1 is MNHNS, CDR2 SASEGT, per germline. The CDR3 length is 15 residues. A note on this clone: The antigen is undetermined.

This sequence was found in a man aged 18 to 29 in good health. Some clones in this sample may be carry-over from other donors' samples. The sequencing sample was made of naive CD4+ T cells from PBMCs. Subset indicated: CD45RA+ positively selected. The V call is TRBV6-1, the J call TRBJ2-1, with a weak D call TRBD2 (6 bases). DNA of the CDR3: TGTGCCAGCAGTGACGGGGACGGGGGATACAATGAGCAGTTCTTC. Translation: CASSDGDGGYNEQFF.